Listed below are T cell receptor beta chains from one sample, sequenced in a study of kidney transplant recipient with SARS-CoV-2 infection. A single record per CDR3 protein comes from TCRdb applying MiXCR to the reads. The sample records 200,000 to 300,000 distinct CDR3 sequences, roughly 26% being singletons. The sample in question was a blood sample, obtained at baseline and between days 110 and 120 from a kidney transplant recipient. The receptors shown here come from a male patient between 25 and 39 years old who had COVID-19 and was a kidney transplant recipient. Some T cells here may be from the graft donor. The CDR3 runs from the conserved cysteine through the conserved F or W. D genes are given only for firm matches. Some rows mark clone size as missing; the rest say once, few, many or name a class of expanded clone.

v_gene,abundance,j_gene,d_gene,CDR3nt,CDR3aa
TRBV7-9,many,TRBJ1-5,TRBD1,TGTGCCAGCAGCTCGGGACAGCGAAATCAGCCCCAGCATTTT,CASSSGQRNQPQHF
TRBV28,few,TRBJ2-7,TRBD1,TGTGCCAGCAGCCTCGGGGGACAGGGGTTACATTACGAGCAGTACTTC,CASSLGGQGLHYEQYF
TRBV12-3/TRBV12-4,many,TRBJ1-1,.,TGTGCCAGCAGTTCGCTCATGAGGAACACTGAAGCTTTCTTT,CASSSLMRNTEAFF
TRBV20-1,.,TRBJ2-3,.,TGCAGTGCTAGAGGCCCCCGGAGCAGCCTGGCGGATACGCAGTATTTT,CSARGPRSSLADTQYF
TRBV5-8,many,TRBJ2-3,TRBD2,TGTGCCAGCAGCTTGGGACTAGCGGGAGCAGATACGCAGTATTTT,CASSLGLAGADTQYF
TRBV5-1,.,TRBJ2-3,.,TGCGCCAGCAGATCGGACACCTCCACAGATACGCAGTATTTT,CASRSDTSTDTQYF
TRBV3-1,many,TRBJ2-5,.,TGTGCCAGCAGCAATGCGCCTCCCATTTCTTTCTCTGAGACCCAGTACTTC,CASSNAPPISFSETQYF
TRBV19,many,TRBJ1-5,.,TGTGCCAGTAAAGTGGGTACAGTCGATCAGCCCCAGCATTTT,CASKVGTVDQPQHF
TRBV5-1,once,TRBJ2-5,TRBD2,TGCGCCAGCAGCTTGGAGAGCGGGGGGGCTGGGACCCAGTACTTC,CASSLESGGAGTQYF
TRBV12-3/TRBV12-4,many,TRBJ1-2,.,TGTGCCAGCAGTTTATTAGGCAGCTTCCGAAAGACCTATGGCTACACCTTC,CASSLLGSFRKTYGYTF
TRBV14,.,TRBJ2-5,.,TGTGCCAGCAGCCAAACTACGACAGAGCTCCAAGAGACCCAGTACTTC,CASSQTTTELQETQYF
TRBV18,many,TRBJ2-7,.,TGTGCCAGCTCACCACAAACAGACTACGAGCAGTACTTC,CASSPQTDYEQYF
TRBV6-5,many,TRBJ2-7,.,TGTGCCAGCAGTTACCTCCGGGAGAGCCGGGACGAGCAGTACTTC,CASSYLRESRDEQYF
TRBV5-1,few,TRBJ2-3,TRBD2,TGCGCCAGCAGCTTCAAGCGGGAGGCCACAGATACGCAGTATTTT,CASSFKREATDTQYF
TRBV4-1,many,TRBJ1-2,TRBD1,TGCGCCAGCAGCCTCCGGGACAGGGGGGACTATGGCTACACCTTC,CASSLRDRGDYGYTF
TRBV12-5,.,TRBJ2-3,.,TGTGCTAGTGGTTTGCTCTCCGAGCCCGGTGGGGAGACGCAGTATTTT,CASGLLSEPGGETQYF
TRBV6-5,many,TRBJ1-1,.,TGTGCCAGCAGTTACTACACTGAAGCTTTCTTT,CASSYYTEAFF
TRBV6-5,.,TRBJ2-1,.,TGTGCCAGCAGTTACCTGGGGCCCCCTCCCAATGAGCAGTTCTTC,CASSYLGPPPNEQFF
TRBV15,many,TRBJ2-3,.,TGTGCCACCGATAAAGACAAACGCACAGATACGCAGTATTTT,CATDKDKRTDTQYF
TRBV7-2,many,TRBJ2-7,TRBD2,TGTGCCAGCAGCCATACCGGGACTAGCTCAGGTTACGAGCAGTACTTC,CASSHTGTSSGYEQYF
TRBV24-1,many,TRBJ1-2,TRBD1,TGTGCCACCAGTGACCCGGCCGGACAGGGGTTCTATGGCTACACCTTC,CATSDPAGQGFYGYTF
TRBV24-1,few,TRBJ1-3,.,TGTGCCACCAAAGGGGGTTTGGGCACCATATATTTT,CATKGGLGTIYF
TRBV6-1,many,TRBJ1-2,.,TGTGCCAGCAGTGAAAGAGTCTCTATGCGAAAGACCTATGGCTACACCTTC,CASSERVSMRKTYGYTF
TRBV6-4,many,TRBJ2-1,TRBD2,TGTGCCAGCAGTGACTCTAGCGGGAACCACAATGAGCAGTTCTTC,CASSDSSGNHNEQFF
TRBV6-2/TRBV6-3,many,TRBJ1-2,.,TGTGCCAGCAGTTATCACGGCTGCATCGGAAAGACCTATGGCTACACCTTC,CASSYHGCIGKTYGYTF
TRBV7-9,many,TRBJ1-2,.,TGTGCCAGCAGCGTGGGTCAATACCATGGAAAGACCTATGGCTACACCTTC,CASSVGQYHGKTYGYTF
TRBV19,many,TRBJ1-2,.,TGTGCCAGTAGTGCACACTGGACAAATCGAAAGACCTATGGCTACACCTTC,CASSAHWTNRKTYGYTF
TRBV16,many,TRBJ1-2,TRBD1,TGTGCCAGCAGCATCGGACAGGTCGTTAGAAAGACCTATGGCTACACCTTC,CASSIGQVVRKTYGYTF
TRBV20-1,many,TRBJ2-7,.,TGCAGTGCGACCGGGCCTTACGGCCTCTCCTACGAGCAGTACTTC,CSATGPYGLSYEQYF
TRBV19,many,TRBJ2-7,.,TGTGCCAGTAGTACATGGAACTACGAGCAGTACTTC,CASSTWNYEQYF
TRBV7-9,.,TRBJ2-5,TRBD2,TGTGCCAGCAGCTTATTAGCGGGGGGGGAAGAGACCCAGTACTTC,CASSLLAGGEETQYF
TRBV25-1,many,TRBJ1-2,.,TGTGCCAGCAGTAATTGGACAGAACTGGGAAAGACCTATGGCTACACCTTC,CASSNWTELGKTYGYTF
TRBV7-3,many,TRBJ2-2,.,TGTGCCAGCAGTCGGACAGCAACCGGGGAGCTGTTTTTT,CASSRTATGELFF
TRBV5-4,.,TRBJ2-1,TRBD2,TGTGCCAGCAGCCAAGGGACTAGCGGGGGGAGACGGAGCGATGAGCAGTTCTTC,CASSQGTSGGRRSDEQFF
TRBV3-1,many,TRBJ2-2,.,TGTGCCAGCAGCAGAAGGGCTCCCATTTCAGGCTTGACCGGGGAGCTGTTTTTT,CASSRRAPISGLTGELFF
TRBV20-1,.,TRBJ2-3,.,TGCAGTGCTACTCTCCTTGTGGGTTTTGCAGATACGCAGTGTTTT,CSATLLVGFADTQCF
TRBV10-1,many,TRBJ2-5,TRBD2,TGCGCCAGCAGTCCCACTAGCGGGAGAAAGACCCAGTACTTC,CASSPTSGRKTQYF
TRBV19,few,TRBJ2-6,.,TGTGCCAGTAGTATGGCGGGGTTACTCTCTGGGGCCAACGTCCTGACTTTC,CASSMAGLLSGANVLTF
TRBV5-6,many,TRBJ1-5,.,TGTGCCAGCAGGGCTTGGGGGGTTTCGTCCCAGCATTTT,CASRAWGVSSQHF
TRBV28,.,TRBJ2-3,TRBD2,TGTGCCAGTCTGAGGGCGGGAGACGAAGATACGCAGTATTTT,CASLRAGDEDTQYF
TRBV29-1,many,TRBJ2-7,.,TGCAGCGCTACCGAAGGGTACGAGCAGTACTTC,CSATEGYEQYF
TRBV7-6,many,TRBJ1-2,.,TGTGCCAGCAGCTTCTTTGGGGCAGAGGCTAACTATGGCTACACCTTC,CASSFFGAEANYGYTF
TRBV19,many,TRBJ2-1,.,TGTGCCAGTAGTATCGGCAGCAGGGGTTACAATGAGCAGTTCTTC,CASSIGSRGYNEQFF
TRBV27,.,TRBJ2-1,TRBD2,TGTGCCAGCGTCGGTCCGGGGGAGGGACTAGTCAGGAATGAGCAGTTCTTC,CASVGPGEGLVRNEQFF
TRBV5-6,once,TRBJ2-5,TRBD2,TGTGACAGCAGCTTGGACGGGAGGGCCTGGGAGACCCAGTACTTC,CDSSLDGRAWETQYF
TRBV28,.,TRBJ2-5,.,TGTGCCAGCAGTTTCTTGGTCCGAGAGACCCAGTACTTC,CASSFLVRETQYF
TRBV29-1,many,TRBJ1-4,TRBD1,TGCAGCGTACCACAGGGGCCCATGAGGCTTAGGACTAATGAAAAACTGTTTTTT,CSVPQGPMRLRTNEKLFF
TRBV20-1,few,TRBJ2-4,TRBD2,TGCAGTGCCCTTAGCGGGGTAGCCAAAAACATTCAGTACTTC,CSALSGVAKNIQYF
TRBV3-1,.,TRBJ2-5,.,TGTGCCAGCAGCTTTCAACGTCCCATTTCTCTCTCTGAGACCCAGTACTTC,CASSFQRPISLSETQYF
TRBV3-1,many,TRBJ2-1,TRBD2,TGTGCCAGCGGACTGGGACTAGGGGATGAGCAGTTCTTC,CASGLGLGDEQFF